The T cell receptor (beta chain) described here comes from a study of T cell responses to AZD1222 COVID-19 vaccine (dated by TCRdb to about 2021). As for the study more broadly: AZD1222 recipients whose second dose came at about 4 weeks and those whose second dose came at about 12 weeks were combined into one group, since spike-specific TCR depth and breadth did not differ between the two schedules. TCR sequencing covered more than 230 trial participants: nearly 210 given two doses of AZD1222 and 26 given two doses of MenACWY control vaccine. Trial participants were enrolled by age into 18-55, 56-69 and 70-plus year subgroups, with roughly 160, 29 and 62 TCR-sequenced participants respectively. Study-wide conclusions, independent of this receptor: The 56-69-year group was small, and its depth increase did not reach significance, likely because of low power. A significant rise in spike-specific TCR breadth and depth was observed after two AZD1222 doses relative to day 0 and relative to MenACWY recipients. Because no day 14 peak-response samples were available, repertoires were characterized only after the peak T cell response. Nearly half of unique spike-specific TCRs reportedly recognized epitopes outside regions mutated in the B.1.351 and B.1.1.7 variants. Participants were mostly white British, with more females than males. The authors suggested clonal diversity may have been underestimated. The whole spike protein was spanned by vaccine-associated CD4 TCRs, and dominant responses were seen in regions 160-218 and 743-854. Only five to seven AZD1222 recipients were SARS-CoV-2 seropositive at baseline, limiting conclusions about previously exposed vaccinees.

The CDR3 regions of human TCRbeta chains were analyzed by immunosequencing. The authors' analysis ran thus. Repertoire TCRs were matched against a reference library of SARS-CoV-2-specific TCRs generated with the MIRA antigen-specificity platform. Breadth was defined as the fraction of unique TCRs that were SARS-CoV-2-associated, and depth was defined as the fraction of total T cells that were SARS-CoV-2-associated. Using the MIRA data, every spike-specific TCR was mapped to the spike region that the TCR reacted to and assigned to either a CD4 or a CD8 class. Log10-transformed breadth and depth values were compared by one-way ANOVA with Sidak's multiple comparisons tests. Entries here come from immuneACCESS through TCRdb and include only in-frame sequences with V and J called. Some clones fail to appear in such tables; in the studies checked, an unresolved V gene covers under half of the shortfall, and the cause of the remainder is unknown. The V and J calls and clone size are taken from that table; D and trimming were inferred from the DNA. The sample table shows fewer than 300,000 clones, and 80% to 95% are seen once. The top ten hold around 0.58% of the sample.

V is trimmed back by 5 bases and J by 5 bases, and the junction contains 11 bases that no gene match accounts for. The CDR3 goes from the cysteine to the phenylalanine over 15 residues. This entry keeps only the CDR3 DNA: 45 bases, framed from base 1. The CDR1 and CDR2 encoded by the germline V gene are SGDLS and YYNGEE. The time point label here, explained by the study, means: baseline before first vaccination. Vaccinee samples came from UK trials COV001 and COV002, including a single-blind randomized controlled phase 2/3 trial of AZD1222 (ChAdOx1 nCoV-19) in healthy adults. For TCRbeta chain sequencing, PBMC samples from trial participants were taken at day 0 and at day 28 after the second dose. With regard to this clone: This clone's antigen is unknown. One base away there is no much larger clone; base qualities are not given.

In this chain, TRBV9 is recombined with TRBJ1-1; the junction holds 8 bases that match TRBD1. This TCR derives from an adult in good health. Material: peripheral blood, obtained on day 0 of AZD1222 vaccination. The nucleotides read TGTGCCAGCAGTCCTGGACAGGGTTTTTCGACTGAAGCTTTCTTT. Translated, this is CASSPGQGFSTEAFF.